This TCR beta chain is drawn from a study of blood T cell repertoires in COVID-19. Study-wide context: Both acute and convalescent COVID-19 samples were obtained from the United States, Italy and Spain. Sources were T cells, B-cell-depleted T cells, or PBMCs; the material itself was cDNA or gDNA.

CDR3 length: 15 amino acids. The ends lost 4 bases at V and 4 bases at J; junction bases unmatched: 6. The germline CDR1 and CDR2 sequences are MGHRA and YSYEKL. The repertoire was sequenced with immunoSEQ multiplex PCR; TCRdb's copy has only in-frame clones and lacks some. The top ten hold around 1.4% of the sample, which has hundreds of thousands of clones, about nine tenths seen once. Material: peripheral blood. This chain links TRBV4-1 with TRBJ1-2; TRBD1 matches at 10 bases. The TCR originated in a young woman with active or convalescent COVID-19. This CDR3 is CASSPGTGDSYGYTF. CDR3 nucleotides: TGCGCCAGCAGCCCCGGGACAGGGGATAGCTATGGCTACACCTTC.